Listed below are T cell receptor beta chains from one sample, sequenced in a study of blood T cell repertoires in COVID-19. The method was immunoSEQ multiplex PCR; TCRdb's version includes in-frame clones alone and lacks a portion of them. The profile covers about 350,000 clones, with under 95% appearing a single time and 2.5% to 4% taken by the ten largest. Source material: peripheral blood. Receptors originate from a woman aged 18-29 years who had recovered from COVID-19. Both conserved end residues are part of each CDR3. D genes are given only for firm matches. Where a row states a size, it is once, few, many or the class of an expanded clone; other rows omit it.

-,-,TRBV24-1,TRBJ2-5,13,TGTGCCACCAGTGAAGGGGGTCGGGAGACCCAGTACTTC,CATSEGGRETQYF
-,-,TRBV7-9,TRBJ1-1,18,TGTGCCAGCAGCTTAGAGTTCACAGGGCAGGCGATGAACACTGAAGCTTTCTTT,CASSLEFTGQAMNTEAFF
-,-,TRBV24-1,TRBJ1-6,10,TGTGCCACCAGAGTCCCCAGCCTCCACTTT,CATRVPSLHF
-,TRBD1,TRBV6-5,TRBJ1-1,14,TGTGCCAGCAGTTACTCGGGACAGGACACTGAAGCTTTCTTT,CASSYSGQDTEAFF
-,-,TRBV19,TRBJ2-5,17,TGTGCCAGTAGTATCTTCGCCCGCGAAGCAGGGGCTGAGACCCAGTACTTC,CASSIFAREAGAETQYF
-,TRBD1,TRBV30,TRBJ1-1,16,TGTGCCTGGAGCTCCCTCAGGGGGCTCATGAACACTGAAGCTTTCTTT,CAWSSLRGLMNTEAFF
-,TRBD1,TRBV18,TRBJ1-6,15,TGTGCCAGCTCACCCGGGACAGGAATTAATTCACCCCTCCACTTT,CASSPGTGINSPLHF
-,-,TRBV2,TRBJ2-1,16,TGTGCCAGCAGTGCCGCGAGGGGGAGCTCCTACAATGAGCAGTTCTTC,CASSAARGSSYNEQFF
-,TRBD1,TRBV7-9,TRBJ1-1,18,TGTGCCAGCAGCTTAGACGTACAGGGGCTCGGCATGAACACTGAAGCTTTCTTT,CASSLDVQGLGMNTEAFF
-,TRBD1,TRBV18,TRBJ1-2,17,TGTGCCAGCTCACCACTAGAAGGGACAGGATCCCTAACTGGCTACACCTTC,CASSPLEGTGSLTGYTF
few,TRBD2,TRBV7-7,TRBJ2-2,16,TGTGCCAGCAGCTCCCTAGCGGGAGTTACGTCCGGGGAGCTGTTTTTT,CASSSLAGVTSGELFF
-,TRBD1,TRBV19,TRBJ1-2,16,TGTGCCAGTAGTCCAACGACAGGGGGCTGGGGCTATGGCTACACCTTC,CASSPTTGGWGYGYTF
-,-,TRBV4-1,TRBJ2-2,16,TGCGCCAGCAGCCAAGATGCGGTCGCGAACACCGGGGAGCTGTTTTTT,CASSQDAVANTGELFF
-,-,TRBV5-4,TRBJ2-3,16,TGTGCCAGCAGCTCTTCCGGGACTGGAGGCACAGATACGCAGTATTTT,CASSSSGTGGTDTQYF
-,-,TRBV12-5,TRBJ1-1,11,TGTGCTAGTGGTCCCCCGGTACCAGCTTTCTTT,CASGPPVPAFF
-,-,TRBV4-3,TRBJ1-4,16,TGCGCCAGCAGCCAAGGGATTAGGGGGATCGCGGAAAAACTGTTTTTT,CASSQGIRGIAEKLFF
-,TRBD2,TRBV4-1,TRBJ2-1,15,TGCGCCAGCCGGAAACTAGCGGGGGACTGGGATGAGCAGTTCTTC,CASRKLAGDWDEQFF
-,TRBD1,TRBV29-1,TRBJ1-4,13,TGCAGCGTTGGAGACAGGGGTGGTGAAAAACTGTTTTTT,CSVGDRGGEKLFF
-,-,TRBV4-3,TRBJ1-4,13,TGCGCCAGCAGCCAAGATGGGGAGGGAAAACTGTTTTTT,CASSQDGEGKLFF
-,-,TRBV11-2,TRBJ2-2,17,TGTGCCAGCAGCCGGGACTTGTACAAGCTTAACACCGGGGAGCTGTTTTTT,CASSRDLYKLNTGELFF